This is a list of T cell receptor beta chains from one sample in a study of STAT3 mutations in large granular lymphocyte leukemia. Sequencing used immunoSEQ multiplex PCR; TCRdb keeps in-frame clones, though not all of them. The table includes over 30,000 clones, about 88% detected once. Sequencing was performed on PBMCs. These receptors all stem from a human donor with T large granular lymphocyte leukemia. Some clones in this sample may be carry-over from other donors' samples. The CDR3 runs from the conserved cysteine through the conserved F or W. The D gene is left open where the match is weak.

j_call v_call d_call cdr3_aa
TRBJ2-7 TRBV18 . CASSPSTGGSYEQYF
TRBJ1-4 TRBV19 . CASSIDPTATNEKLFF
TRBJ2-2 TRBV18 TRBD1 CASSPSRDRGAGELFF
TRBJ2-7 TRBV14 . CASSRTGTTKGYF
TRBJ1-1 TRBV9 . CASSVVPGTEAFF
TRBJ2-2 TRBV5-6 . CASSYNTGELFF
TRBJ2-3 TRBV5-6 . CASREPGRTDTQYF
TRBJ1-6 TRBV10-3 . CAINLGGINSPLHF
TRBJ2-7 TRBV5-4 . CASSLGDISYEQYF
TRBJ1-1 TRBV27 TRBD1 CASSPGQGAFNTEAFF
TRBJ1-2 TRBV6-1 . CASSRQTNYGYTF
TRBJ2-2 TRBV18 . CASHGGVNTGELFF
TRBJ1-1 TRBV7-6 . CASSLGRSNTEAFF
TRBJ2-7 TRBV28 . CASSFHRPYEQYF
TRBJ1-2 TRBV28 . CASSLDGNYGYTF
TRBJ1-5 TRBV27 . CASSYRGGQPQHF
TRBJ1-6 TRBV4-1 TRBD1 CASSLGQANNSPLHF
TRBJ1-5 TRBV27 TRBD1 CASSGQGAGQPQHF
TRBJ1-6 TRBV30 . CAWSTPAERNSPLHF
TRBJ2-3 TRBV6-4 . CASSDREQDTQYF
TRBJ1-5 TRBV30 . CAWSVGGDQPQHF
TRBJ1-2 TRBV7-9 . CASSDTPGAWGYTF
TRBJ1-2 TRBV20-1 . CSARVPPLTF
TRBJ1-3 TRBV7-9 . CASIQASGNTIYF
TRBJ1-1 TRBV7-9 . CASSLLSLSDTEAFF
TRBJ1-6 TRBV5-5 TRBD1 CASSPTGENSPLHF
TRBJ2-5 TRBV19 . CASSISRDETQYF
TRBJ2-3 TRBV4-1 TRBD2 CASSQERGGSDTQYF
TRBJ1-4 TRBV7-9 TRBD1 CASSSPSTGVEGSNEKLFF
TRBJ1-2 TRBV14 . CASSRLPAYGYTF
TRBJ2-3 TRBV28 . CASSWSGVAGTDTQYF
TRBJ2-2 TRBV5-1 . CASSRDTGELFF
TRBJ1-2 TRBV6-1 . CASSVGSTYGYTF
TRBJ1-1 TRBV9 . CASSVAWANTEAFF
TRBJ1-2 TRBV28 . CASSLIGRGESNYGYTF
TRBJ1-5 TRBV6-5 TRBD1 CASSRTWDSLQPQHF
TRBJ2-1 TRBV9 . CASSVEDEQFF
TRBJ2-3 TRBV2 . CASSESGGTDTQYF
TRBJ2-7 TRBV4-2 TRBD2 CASSQEGTSGGAVSYEQYF
TRBJ2-3 TRBV5-4 . CASSGGTYTDTQYF
TRBJ2-7 TRBV6-6 . CASSASGRGSEQYF
TRBJ1-1 TRBV7-8 . CASSSQAMNTEAFF
TRBJ1-5 TRBV19 . CASSLQVQQPQHF
TRBJ2-2 TRBV5-1 . CASSLGALRTVRYTGELFF
TRBJ2-5 TRBV5-4 TRBD2 CASSFFSSGGAQETQYF
TRBJ1-2 TRBV19 TRBD1 CASSELQGNNYGYTF
TRBJ1-1 TRBV4-1 TRBD1 CASSQGWQGVLGTEAFF
TRBJ2-1 TRBV4-1 TRBD2 CASSQVGLAGEQFF
TRBJ1-2 TRBV10-3 . CAYREDDGYTF
TRBJ1-2 TRBV30 TRBD1 CAWSGDRTPYGYTF
TRBJ1-5 TRBV13 TRBD1 CASSGYGQGEGQPQHF
TRBJ2-3 TRBV4-3 TRBD1 CASSQDWGRGHVLDTQYF
TRBJ2-7 TRBV11-2 . CASRPGAAYEQYF
TRBJ2-7 TRBV14 TRBD1 CASSQGTGGFSSYEQYF
TRBJ2-2 TRBV19 . CASSPRGLGMTTGELFF